Below are 27 T cell receptor beta chains sequenced from a single sample in a study of multiple sclerosis patients with progressive multifocal leukoencephalopathy (dated by TCRdb to about 2019). Sample time point, as interpreted from the label and publication: time of PML onset. The label giving this sample's treatment or condition can be read as: on natalizumab therapy at sampling. Libraries were built with the immunoSEQ multiplex PCR assay. In its TCRdb copy, this immuneACCESS table keeps in-frame sequences only and misses some clones. Where compared with another copy, unresolved V genes explain less than half of these, and the others have no known cause. The sample table lists more than 30,000 clones, roughly 87% of them with a count of one. Around 5.7% of the sample rests with the top ten. The sequencing here drew on PBMCs, taken from a patient treated with natalizumab. The receptors come from a woman between 35 and 50 years old with progressive multifocal leukoencephalopathy.

The V and J genes are TRBV28 and TRBJ1-4, with 7 bases matching TRBD1. The CDR3 extends over 15 amino acids. The V and J ends lost 6 bases and 5 bases, in that order; junction bases with no gene match: 9. Germline loops: CDR1 MDHEN, CDR2 SYDVKM. The CDR3 DNA follows: TGTGCCAGCAGAAAATCCAGGGGGAAAAATGAAAAACTGTTTTTT. It codes for CASRKSRGKNEKLFF.

The V gene is TRBV7-2, the J gene TRBJ2-7; 9 bases match TRBD2. V was clipped by 5 bases and J by 0 bases; unmatched bases: 5. Germline V gene lookup returns CDR1 SGHTA and CDR2 FQGNSA. The CDR3 spans 15 residues. The CDR3 sequence: CASSPNSGGSYEQYF. For the CDR3, the DNA is TGTGCCAGCAGCCCTAATAGCGGGGGCTCCTACGAGCAGTACTTC.

The genes are TRBV29-1 and TRBJ1-2; 7 bases line up with TRBD1. CDR3 length: 19 residues. The V segment lost 0 bases and the J segment 5 bases; nucleotides outside the gene matches: 21. Germline loops: CDR1 SQVTM, CDR2 ANQGSEA. CDR3 nucleotide sequence: TGCAGCGTTGAAGATCAGGTGGGGGACAGTAAACCTGACCCGTATGGCTACACCTTC. Its translation is CSVEDQVGDSKPDPYGYTF. The whole variable domain, filled in from reference TRBV29-1 and TRBJ1-2, reads SAVISQKPSRDICQRGTSLTIQCQVDSQVTMMFWYRQQPGQSLTLIATANQGSEATYESGFVIDKFPISRPNLTFSTLTVSNMSPEDSSIYLCSVEDQVGDSKPDPYGYTFGSGTRLTVV.

This chain links TRBV7-8 with TRBJ1-4, with 10 bases aligning to TRBD1. V trimming: 0 bases; J trimming: 4 bases; junction bases outside the gene matches: 5. This CDR3 is built from 17 residues. CDR1 and CDR2 from the germline V gene are SGHVS and FQNEAQ. In DNA, the CDR3 is TGTGCCAGCAGCTTAGCGGGACAGGGGCGGGGTAATGAAAAACTGTTTTTT. As protein: CASSLAGQGRGNEKLFF.

The chain uses TRBV10-3 and TRBJ2-2; no clear D. This CDR3 spans 13 amino acids. CDR1 ENHRY and CDR2 SYGVKD come from the germline V gene. Trimming left V 6 bases short and J 2 bases short, with 7 bases between. The CDR3 protein is CAIRGLNTGELFF. CDR3 DNA sequence: TGTGCCATCAGGGGCCTCAACACCGGGGAGCTGTTTTTT.

V usage is TRBV6-9 and J usage is TRBJ2-7; D perhaps matches TRBD2 (5 bases). V lost 2 bases and J lost 7, with 9 bases in between. This CDR3 has 12 amino acids. Germline V gives CDR1 MNHGY, CDR2 SVAAGI. This CDR3 reads CASSYRGSEQYF. In DNA, the CDR3 is TGTGCCAGCAGTTATCGCGGGTCAGAGCAGTACTTC.

This chain connects TRBV6-5 to TRBJ2-1, with D maybe TRBD2 (7 bases). Looked up from germline, CDR1 is MNHEY and CDR2 is SVGAGI. The CDR3 length is 15 residues. The V gene lost 0 bases and the J gene lost 9 bases, with 15 bases spanning the gap. The CDR3 here is CASSYSEGGLPEQFF. For the CDR3, the DNA is TGTGCCAGCAGTTACTCAGAGGGGGGGCTTCCTGAGCAGTTCTTC.

The genes are TRBV21-1 and TRBJ1-2; the D call TRBD1 from the table was never checked on the DNA. TRBV21-1 is reported as a pseudogene. This CDR3 spans 12 amino acids. DNA for the CDR3: TGTGCCAGCAGCACCCAGGGCCATGGCTACACCTTC. Protein product: CASSTQGHGYTF.

V is TRBV5-6 and J is TRBJ2-2; D unclear. The CDR3 spans 12 residues. The germline CDR1 and CDR2 sequences are SGHDT and YYEEEE. Trimming removed 3 bases at V and 4 bases at J, with 4 bases between. CDR3: CASSSTTGELFF. DNA for the CDR3: TGTGCCAGCAGCTCCACCACCGGGGAGCTGTTTTTT.

This clone was recorded only once. V gene TRBV6-5 combines with J gene TRBJ2-1; D gene ambiguous. The CDR3 is made up of 16 amino acids. V gave up 4 bases and J gave up 4 bases, with 17 bases separating them. Per germline, CDR1 MNHEY and CDR2 SVGAGI. CDR3: CASSFFDSPAYNEQFF. CDR3 nucleotides: TGTGCCAGCAGTTTCTTCGACTCTCCCGCGTACAATGAGCAGTTCTTC.

The chain combines TRBV10-2 with TRBJ1-5, with D hard to call. V was trimmed by 7 bases and J by 0 bases, leaving 7 bases between them. The CDR3 runs 13 residues. The germline gives CDR1 WSHSY, CDR2 SAAADI. The CDR3 coding sequence is TGCGCCAGCAATCCGGATAGCAATCAGCCCCAGCATTTT. It codes for CASNPDSNQPQHF.

The chain links TRBV25-1 to TRBJ2-1, with TRBD1 identical over 10 bases. J lost 9 bases, V lost 0 bases, and 5 bases had no gene match. This CDR3 comprises 15 residues. Germline V gene lookup returns CDR1 MGHDK and CDR2 SYGVNS. The chain's CDR3 is CASSEYDRGPGEQFF. In DNA, the CDR3 is TGTGCCAGCAGTGAATATGACAGGGGGCCCGGTGAGCAGTTCTTC.

The V gene is TRBV27, the J gene TRBJ2-2; 9 bases are a match to TRBD2. With 2 bases clipped from V and 7 bases from J, the junction kept 8 bases outside the gene matches. CDR3 length: 16 residues. Per the germline V gene, CDR1 is MNHEY and CDR2 is SMNVEV (reference sequence). The CDR3 bases are TGTGCCAGCAGTTTAATTAGCGGGAGAAGAGGCGGGGAGCTGTTTTTT. It encodes CASSLISGRRGGELFF.

The gene calls are TRBV18 and TRBJ1-1; tentatively, D is TRBD1 (6 bases). This CDR3 spans 13 amino acids. V lost 6 bases and J 9 bases, leaving 17 bases between the germline ends. Per germline, CDR1 KGHSH and CDR2 LQKENI. CDR3 nucleotide sequence: TGTGCCAGCTCCCGACCGGAGGACAGAAAAGCTTTCTTT. This codes for CASSRPEDRKAFF. The variable domain in full, with the rest retrieved from reference TRBV18 and TRBJ1-1, is NAGVMQNPRHLVRRRGQEARLRCSPMKGHSHVYWYRQLPEEGLKFMVYLQKENIIDESGMPKERFSAEFPKEGPSILRIQQVVRGDSAAYFCASSRPEDRKAFFGQGTRLTVV.

The rearrangement uses TRBV5-4 and TRBJ1-2; 9 positions agree with TRBD1. The V and J ends lost 4 bases and 8 bases, in that order; junction bases with no gene match: 18. CDR3 length: 17 residues. Germline V gene lookup returns CDR1 SGHNT and CDR2 YYREEE (reference sequence). In nucleotides, the CDR3 is TGTGCCAGCAGCCCGAGGACAGGGGAGGCGGCCACATACGGCTACACCTTC. This codes for CASSPRTGEAATYGYTF.

This chain joins TRBV18 and TRBJ2-1; 7 positions match TRBD2. Germline V gene lookup returns CDR1 KGHSH and CDR2 LQKENI. The CDR3 totals 15 residues. The ends lost 6 bases at V and 3 bases at J; junction bases unmatched: 8. CDR3 DNA sequence: TGTGCCAGCTCTCCCCCTAGCGGCCTCTACAATGAGCAGTTCTTC. Its protein is CASSPPSGLYNEQFF. The full variable domain, completed using reference TRBV18 and TRBJ2-1, is NAGVMQNPRHLVRRRGQEARLRCSPMKGHSHVYWYRQLPEEGLKFMVYLQKENIIDESGMPKERFSAEFPKEGPSILRIQQVVRGDSAAYFCASSPPSGLYNEQFFGPGTRLTVL.

This clone is medium-sized. The chain links TRBV19 to TRBJ1-1, with D hard to call. The V and J ends lost 6 bases and 6 bases respectively, with 8 bases between them. CDR1 and CDR2 (germline): LNHDA, SQIVND (reference sequence). This CDR3 is 11 amino acids long. CDR3 nucleotide sequence: TGTGCCAGTAGGCGAACGCCTGAAGCTTTCTTT. Protein product: CASRRTPEAFF. The entire variable domain, with the rest obtained from reference TRBV19 and TRBJ1-1, is as follows: DGGITQSPKYLFRKEGQNVTLSCEQNLNHDAMYWYRQDPGQGLRLIYYSQIVNDFQKGDIAEGYSVSREKKESFPLTVTSAQKNPTAFYLCASRRTPEAFFGQGTRLTVV.

The rearrangement uses TRBV21-1 and TRBJ1-6; the D call in the table, TRBD1, was not verified against the DNA. TRBV21-1 constitutes a pseudogene. This CDR3 contains 19 residues. The DNA for the CDR3 is TGTGCCAGCAGCAAGATTGTTTCGGACAGGGGAGTTCAGGGTTCACCCCTCCACTTT. Translating it yields CASSKIVSDRGVQGSPLHF.

This chain links TRBV11-3 with TRBJ2-7; D is perhaps TRBD2 (6 bases). Germline CDR1 reads SGHNT; CDR2 reads YENEEA. The CDR3 is 17 residues long. V lost 1 base and J lost 5, with 21 bases in between. CDR3 region: CASSLGVGWRVRDEQYF. The CDR3 coding sequence is TGTGCCAGCAGCTTAGGAGTGGGTTGGAGGGTTCGGGACGAGCAGTACTTC.

The chain recombines TRBV5-4 with TRBJ1-1, with no clear D. CDR1 and CDR2 from the germline V gene are SGHNT and YYREEE (reference sequence). This CDR3 region has 12 residues. V shed 1 base and J shed 7 bases, with 8 bases lying between them. CDR3 region: CASSLSGGEAFF. CDR3 sequence (DNA): TGTGCCAGCAGCTTGAGCGGCGGTGAAGCTTTCTTT.

The CDR3 here is CASTLEPYGYTF. The CDR3 nucleotides are TGTGCCAGCACCCTAGAACCCTATGGCTACACCTTC. The chain carries TRBV28 and TRBJ1-2; D is unclear. Per the germline V gene, CDR1 is MDHEN and CDR2 is SYDVKM. Trimming left V 7 bases short and J 4 bases short, with 10 bases between. The CDR3 runs 12 residues.

The rearrangement uses TRBV4-2 and TRBJ2-5; no definite D call. The CDR3 is 13 amino acids. Germline V lookup: CDR1 LGHNA, CDR2 YNFKEQ. V dropped 0 bases and J dropped 0 bases, with 2 bases sitting between them. In nucleotides, the CDR3 is TGTGCCAGCAGCCAAGATAACCAAGAGACCCAGTACTTC. Residues: CASSQDNQETQYF.

The chain combines TRBV5-4 with TRBJ2-3; D is undetermined. The CDR3 is 14 amino acids. Between the trimmed V and J ends, which lost 5 bases and 4 bases, there was a span of 14 bases. Per germline, CDR1 SGHNT and CDR2 YYREEE (reference sequence). The CDR3 is CASSRIERADTQYF. The CDR3 DNA sequence: TGTGCCAGCAGTAGGATCGAAAGGGCAGATACGCAGTATTTT.

J is TRBJ1-3 and V is TRBV7-9, with D hard to call. The CDR3 has 12 amino acids. Trimming cost V 2 bases and J 4 bases, with 3 bases left between them. Germline V CDR1 and CDR2: SEHNR, FQNEAQ (reference sequence). This CDR3 is CASSLSGNTIYF. The CDR3 region has the DNA TGTGCCAGCAGCTTAAGCGGAAACACCATATATTTT.

This chain links TRBV27 with TRBJ2-7, with 7 positions matching TRBD1. CDR1 MNHEY and CDR2 SMNVEV come from the germline V gene (reference sequence). J gave up 2 bases and V 2 bases, and 9 bases lay outside the gene matches. The CDR3 loop spans 16 amino acids. The CDR3, as DNA: TGTGCCAGCAGTTTAAGCTCCGGGACAGTGACCTACGAGCAGTACTTC. It translates to CASSLSSGTVTYEQYF.

The rearrangement joins TRBV6-4 to TRBJ2-3; TRBD2 aligns across 11 bases. V lost 0 bases, J lost 4 bases, and 0 bases stayed unmatched. Germline V gives CDR1 MRHNA, CDR2 SNTAGT. The CDR3 is 15 amino acids. The CDR3 DNA reads as TGTGCCAGCAGTGACTCTAGCGGGGGGGCAGATACGCAGTATTTT. This codes for CASSDSSGGADTQYF.

Of note for this clone: A junction boundary mismatches the germline segment, possibly from a read error. This sample also contains other DNA sequences that code for the same CDR3. The CDR3 sequence: CASSLSPNTIQGTEAFF. In nucleotides, the CDR3 is TGTGCCAGCAGCTTATCGCCGAATACGATTCAAGGCACTGAAGCCTTCTTT. The J gene is TRBJ1-1, the V gene TRBV7-2; D not certain. From germline, CDR1 is SGHTA and CDR2 FQGNSA. The CDR3 totals 17 residues.